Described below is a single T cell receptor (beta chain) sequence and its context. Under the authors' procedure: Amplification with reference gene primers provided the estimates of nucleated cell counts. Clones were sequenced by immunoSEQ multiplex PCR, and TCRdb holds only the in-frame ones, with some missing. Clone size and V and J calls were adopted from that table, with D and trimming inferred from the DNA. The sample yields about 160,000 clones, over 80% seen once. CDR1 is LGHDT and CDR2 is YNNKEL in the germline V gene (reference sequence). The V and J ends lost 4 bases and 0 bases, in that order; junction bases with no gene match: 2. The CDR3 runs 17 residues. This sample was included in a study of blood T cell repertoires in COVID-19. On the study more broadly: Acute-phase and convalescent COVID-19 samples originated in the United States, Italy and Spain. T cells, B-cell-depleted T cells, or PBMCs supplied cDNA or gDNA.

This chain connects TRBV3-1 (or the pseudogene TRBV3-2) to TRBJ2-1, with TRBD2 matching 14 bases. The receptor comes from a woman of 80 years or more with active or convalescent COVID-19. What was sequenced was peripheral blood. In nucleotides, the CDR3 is TGTGCCAGCAGCCGGACTAGCGGGGGGAGCTCCTACAATGAGCAGTTCTTC. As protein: CASSRTSGGSSYNEQFF.